Below are 23 T cell receptor beta chains sequenced from a single sample in a study of cytomegalovirus exposure and HLA in healthy donors. The PCR made use of 60 Vbeta and 13 Jbeta primers. The assay was immunoSEQ multiplex PCR, and TCRdb's table has in-frame clones only and misses some. Its listing shows roughly 200,000 clones. The sequenced material came from PBMCs. The receptors originated from a young man in good health and CMV-seronegative.

This rearrangement joins TRBV10-3 to TRBJ2-3; maybe TRBD1 (6 bases). CDR3 length: 15 residues. V was pared by 8 bases and J by 0 bases, with 15 bases between. Germline V gives CDR1 ENHRY, CDR2 SYGVKD. The CDR3 loop reads CAIAGAPSSTDTQYF. CDR3 in DNA: TGTGCCATCGCAGGGGCCCCTTCTAGCACAGATACGCAGTATTTT.

V and J are TRBV10-2 and TRBJ2-7, with D perhaps matching TRBD2 (5 bases). CDR3 length: 16 amino acids. Germline CDR1 and CDR2: WSHSY and SAAADI. The V and J ends lost 6 bases and 0 bases respectively, with 18 bases between them. CDR3: CASRFFSGETSYEQYF. The CDR3 DNA reads as TGCGCCAGCAGATTCTTCAGCGGTGAAACCTCCTACGAGCAGTACTTC.

The J gene is TRBJ1-2, the V gene TRBV12-5; 8 nucleotides line up with TRBD1. J lost 2 bases, V lost 3 bases, and 5 bases had no gene match. Germline V gene sequence: CDR1 LGHNT, CDR2 FRNRAP. The CDR3 sequence is 15 residues long. The CDR3 loop reads CASGLLRQGNYGYTF. DNA of the CDR3: TGTGCTAGTGGTTTACTTCGACAGGGGAACTATGGCTACACCTTC.

The V gene is TRBV7-7, the J gene TRBJ1-3; TRBD1 might be the D (6 bases). Trimming left V 5 bases short and J 3 bases short, with 20 bases between. Germline-derived CDR1 and CDR2 are SSHAT and FNYEAQ (reference sequence). The CDR3 has 17 residues. The CDR3 reads CASSPTSRGASGNTIYF. In nucleotides, the CDR3 is TGTGCCAGCAGCCCGACCTCCCGGGGGGCGAGTGGAAACACCATATATTTT.

The rearrangement links TRBV19 to TRBJ1-5; maybe TRBD1 (5 bases). CDR1 LNHDA and CDR2 SQIVND come from the germline V gene (reference sequence). With 3 bases removed from V and 3 bases from J, the gap between germline ends came to 12 bases. The CDR3 has 15 residues. CDR3 sequence (DNA): TGTGCCAGTAGTATCGGGGGAAGGGCCAATCAGCCCCAGCATTTT. Translation: CASSIGGRANQPQHF. Using reference TRBV19 and TRBJ1-5 for the parts outside the CDR3, the full variable domain is DGGITQSPKYLFRKEGQNVTLSCEQNLNHDAMYWYRQDPGQGLRLIYYSQIVNDFQKGDIAEGYSVSREKKESFPLTVTSAQKNPTAFYLCASSIGGRANQPQHFGDGTRLSIL.

The chain recombines TRBV6-5 with TRBJ2-5, with D perhaps matching TRBD1 (5 bases). This CDR3 has 15 residues. Germline values: CDR1 MNHEY, CDR2 SVGAGI. Trimming took 2 bases from V and 1 from J, leaving 11 bases between them. The CDR3: CASSYEVGAQETQYF. In DNA form, the CDR3 reads TGTGCCAGCAGTTACGAGGTTGGGGCCCAAGAGACCCAGTACTTC.

The V gene is TRBV21-1, the J gene TRBJ2-1; the table's D gene call, TRBD1, was not cross checked with the DNA. TRBV21-1 corresponds to a pseudogene. The CDR3 has 18 amino acids. The CDR3 reads CASSKKPDCRGTYNEQFF. In DNA, the CDR3 is TGTGCCAGCAGCAAAAAGCCGGACTGCAGGGGGACTTACAATGAGCAGTTCTTC.

As to this clone: Other DNA sequences in the same sample also yield this CDR3. The J gene is TRBJ2-7, the V gene TRBV29-1; 9 positions match TRBD1. The CDR3 sequence is 13 residues long. CDR1 and CDR2 (germline): SQVTM, ANQGSEA. V lost 4 bases, J lost 1 base, and 2 bases stayed unmatched. The CDR3 sequence is CSVGGQGSYEQYF. CDR3 in DNA: TGCAGCGTTGGGGGACAGGGTTCCTACGAGCAGTACTTC.

The rearrangement links TRBV27 to TRBJ2-5; D is undetermined. This CDR3 comprises 14 residues. Germline-derived CDR1 and CDR2 are MNHEY and SMNVEV (reference sequence). With 5 bases removed from V and 2 bases from J, the gap between germline ends came to 12 bases. CDR3: CASSLTSGQETQYF. As DNA, the CDR3 is TGTGCCAGCAGTCTCACCTCCGGTCAAGAGACCCAGTACTTC.

The rearrangement links TRBV30 to TRBJ1-4; TRBD1 is a possible D gene (6 bases). The germline V gene has CDR1 GTSNPN and CDR2 SVGIG (reference sequence). With 0 bases removed from V and 8 bases from J, the gap between germline ends came to 13 bases. The CDR3 has 14 residues. The CDR3 loop is CAWSVLQGPEKLFF. CDR3 DNA sequence: TGTGCCTGGAGTGTCCTACAGGGCCCCGAAAAACTGTTTTTT.

The chain couples TRBV4-3 to TRBJ1-1; 7 positions match TRBD1. The ends lost 1 base at V and 6 bases at J; junction bases unmatched: 14. From germline, CDR1 is LGHNA and CDR2 YSLEER. This CDR3 has 17 amino acids. CDR3 region: CASSQGGGTAGLAEAFF. CDR3 DNA: TGCGCCAGCAGCCAAGGCGGGGGGACAGCCGGCCTTGCTGAAGCTTTCTTT.

The chain is built from TRBV7-2 and TRBJ2-2; TRBD1 agrees at 10 bases. This CDR3 is built from 16 residues. V gave up 3 bases and J gave up 4 bases; unmatched junction bases: 5. CDR1 SGHTA and CDR2 FQGNSA come from the germline V gene. CDR3 sequence (DNA): TGTGCCAGCAGCTTGCGACAGGGGGCAAGCACCGGGGAGCTGTTTTTT. It translates to CASSLRQGASTGELFF.

The chain recombines TRBV28 with TRBJ2-7; 11 nucleotides align to TRBD2. The germline gives CDR1 MDHEN, CDR2 SYDVKM. This CDR3 contains 16 residues. The J segment lost 2 bases and the V segment lost 2 bases, leaving 5 bases of the junction unmatched. The CDR3 is CASSLPLAGGTYEQYF. CDR3 bases: TGTGCCAGCAGTTTACCTCTAGCGGGAGGAACCTACGAGCAGTACTTC. The full variable domain, rest sourced from reference TRBV28 and TRBJ2-7, is DVKVTQSSRYLVKRTGEKVFLECVQDMDHENMFWYRQDPGLGLRLIYFSYDVKMKEKGDIPEGYSVSREKKERFSLILESASTNQTSMYLCASSLPLAGGTYEQYFGPGTRLTVT.

The chain links TRBV28 to TRBJ1-6; TRBD1 agrees at 7 bases. The CDR3 spans 15 residues. V gave up 7 bases and J gave up 6 bases; unmatched junction bases: 9. Germline CDR1 and CDR2: MDHEN and SYDVKM. CDR3 coding DNA: TGTGCCAGCATTCTCACAGGGGTTGGTAATTCACCCCTCCACTTT. Its protein product is CASILTGVGNSPLHF. Full variable domain (missing parts from reference TRBV28 and TRBJ1-6): DVKVTQSSRYLVKRTGEKVFLECVQDMDHENMFWYRQDPGLGLRLIYFSYDVKMKEKGDIPEGYSVSREKKERFSLILESASTNQTSMYLCASILTGVGNSPLHFGNGTRLTVT.

The gene calls are TRBV5-6 and TRBJ2-3, with D hard to call. The CDR3 contains 12 residues. CDR1 is SGHDT, CDR2 YYEEEE, per germline. The V end lost 0 bases, the J end lost 5 bases, and 4 bases lay between the germline ends. CDR3 coding DNA: TGTGCCAGCAGCTTGGTAGTAGATACGCAGTATTTT. Protein sequence: CASSLVVDTQYF.

The chain couples TRBV27 to TRBJ2-7, with 7 positions matching TRBD1. Per the germline V gene, CDR1 is MNHEY and CDR2 is SMNVEV (reference sequence). The CDR3 runs 14 residues. Losses at the gene ends were 5 bases for V and 2 bases for J; bases not matched to a gene: 6. This chain's CDR3 is CASSPGDSTYEQYF. CDR3 sequence (DNA): TGTGCCAGCAGTCCTGGGGACAGCACCTACGAGCAGTACTTC.

On this clone itself: Within the sample, other DNA sequences also encode this same CDR3. The chain couples TRBV14 to TRBJ1-6, with TRBD1 identical over 10 bases. CDR3 length: 13 amino acids. With 4 bases clipped from V and 14 bases from J, the junction kept 5 bases outside the gene matches. Germline CDR1 SGHDN, CDR2 FVKESK. CDR3 nucleotides: TGTGCCAGCAGCCGGACAGGGGGTGATACCCTCCACTTT. It yields the protein CASSRTGGDTLHF.

V and J are TRBV11-2 and TRBJ1-5; no firm D call. The V gene's germline CDR1 is SGHAT and CDR2 FQNNGV. The CDR3 extends over 15 amino acids. The ends were cut back, 0 bases at V and 5 bases at J, with 11 bases in the middle. This CDR3 is CASSLESSGYQPQHF. In DNA form, the CDR3 reads TGTGCCAGCAGCTTAGAGTCCTCGGGGTATCAGCCCCAGCATTTT.

Comment on this clone: This CDR3 is also generated by other DNA sequences in the sample. The V and J genes are TRBV11-2 and TRBJ2-5, with 8 bases aligning to TRBD1. V trimming: 6 bases; J trimming: 5 bases; junction bases outside the gene matches: 5. The CDR3 sequence is 13 residues long. The germline V gene encodes CDR1 SGHAT and CDR2 FQNNGV. DNA of the CDR3: TGTGCCAGCAGGGGACAGGCTGGGGAGACCCAGTACTTC. The encoded protein is CASRGQAGETQYF.

This chain joins TRBV5-1 and TRBJ1-5; 8 nucleotides align to TRBD1. Germline CDR1 and CDR2: SGHRS and YFSETQ. This CDR3 region has 16 residues. Unmatched junction bases numbered 8, after V lost 0 bases and J lost 6 bases. This CDR3 is CASSLGTQGGGQPQHF. CDR3 DNA sequence: TGCGCCAGCAGCTTGGGGACACAGGGGGGTGGTCAGCCCCAGCATTTT.

The rearrangement uses TRBV11-2 and TRBJ1-2, with TRBD1 identical over 7 bases. Trimming cost V 3 bases and J 4 bases; bases outside gene matches: 2. Germline V lookup: CDR1 SGHAT, CDR2 FQNNGV. The CDR3 has 13 residues. The CDR3, as DNA: TGTGCCAGCAGCTTGGGGACAGTCTATGGCTACACCTTC. The encoded protein is CASSLGTVYGYTF. Based on the CDR3 plus reference TRBV11-2 and TRBJ1-2, the full variable domain is EAGVAQSPRYKIIEKRQSVAFWCNPISGHATLYWYQQILGQGPKLLIQFQNNGVVDDSQLPKDRFSAERLKGVDSTLKIQPAKLEDSAVYLCASSLGTVYGYTFGSGTRLTVV.

The CDR3 bases are TGTGCCTGGACGACACTTATGAACACTGAAGCTTTCTTT. It codes for CAWTTLMNTEAFF. This sequence joins TRBV30 and TRBJ1-1, with D unclear. This CDR3 comprises 13 residues. Trimming took off 4 bases at V and 0 bases at J, with 9 bases between the two ends. Looked up from germline, CDR1 is GTSNPN and CDR2 is SVGIG (reference sequence).

The rearrangement uses TRBV5-1 and TRBJ2-7, with D possibly TRBD2 on 5 matching bases. The germline CDR1 and CDR2 sequences are SGHRS and YFSETQ. The V end was cut by 4 bases, the J end by 2 bases, with 16 bases between. The CDR3 runs to 15 residues. CDR3 protein: CASSVFSVGAYEQYF. CDR3 DNA sequence: TGCGCCAGCAGCGTTTTTTCAGTGGGAGCCTACGAGCAGTACTTC.